This TCR beta chain is from a study of T cell responses to AZD1222 COVID-19 vaccine. V was pared by 0 bases and J by 5 bases, with 9 bases of the junction left unmatched. The CDR3 sequence is 17 residues long. Germline lookup yields CDR1 SGDLS and CDR2 YYNGEE. Clones were read by immunoSEQ multiplex PCR, and TCRdb kept only the in-frame ones, dropping some. This table holds 80,000 or so clones, around 90% found once. The sequences come from peripheral blood, collected on day 0 of AZD1222 vaccination. The chain carries TRBV9 and TRBJ2-1, with 9 bases aligning to TRBD2. This receptor was taken from an adult in good health. In DNA form, the CDR3 reads TGTGCCAGCAGCGTAGGCCTTGGGCTAGCGGGGCACAATGAGCAGTTCTTC. This translates into CASSVGLGLAGHNEQFF.